The 5 T cell receptor beta chains presented below share a single source sample, sequenced in a study of CXCR3-negative and CXCR3-positive naive CD8 T cells. The TRB libraries of cDNA were built by UMI-labeled 5' RACE. TCRdb re-called the 5' RACE reads and gives one entry per CDR3 protein, without DNA. Here the sample table reports 70,000 to 100,000 distinct CDR3 sequences. The sample taken for sequencing was naive CXCR3- CD8+ T cells from blood. Documented subset: CD45RO-CCR7+CD27+CD95- naive CD8+ T cells lacking CXCR3 (TNR3-). The source of these receptors is a human donor in good health. Some clones in this sample may be carry-over from other donors' samples.

The chain joins TRBV20-1 to TRBJ2-7; the D call of TRBD1 rests on TCRdb alone, since no DNA is present to check it. The CDR3 covers 14 residues. The germline V gene encodes CDR1 DFQATT and CDR2 SNEGSKA (reference sequence). The CDR3 loop reads CSAEIKGSTPEQYF.

The rearrangement uses TRBV29-1 and TRBJ1-1; the D call of TRBD1 rests on TCRdb alone, since no DNA is present to check it. Germline loops: CDR1 SQVTM, CDR2 ANQGSEA. The CDR3 is 15 residues long. The CDR3 is CSVEGGLGVGTEAFF.

The chain's CDR3 is CASSPTGTNTEAFF. The V gene is TRBV7-9, the J gene TRBJ1-1; the D call from TCRdb, TRBD1, cannot be confirmed without DNA. Germline V gene data show CDR1 as SEHNR and CDR2 as FQNEAQ (reference sequence). CDR3 length: 14 amino acids. The full variable domain, in which reference TRBV7-9 and TRBJ1-1 provide the parts outside the CDR3, is DTGVSQNPRHKITKRGQNVTFRCDPISEHNRLYWYRQTLGQGPEFLTYFQNEAQLEKSRLLSDRFSAERPKGSFSTLEIQRTEQGDSAMYLCASSPTGTNTEAFFGQGTRLTVV.

The chain recombines TRBV5-1 with TRBJ1-1. The CDR3 extends over 14 amino acids. Germline CDR1 is SGHRS and CDR2 is YFSETQ. The CDR3 sequence is CASGEGFENTEAFF.

The chain has TRBV20-1 and TRBJ2-7. The CDR3 consists of 14 residues. From germline, CDR1 is DFQATT and CDR2 SNEGSKA (reference sequence). CDR3 residues: CSARSPTVDYEQYF.